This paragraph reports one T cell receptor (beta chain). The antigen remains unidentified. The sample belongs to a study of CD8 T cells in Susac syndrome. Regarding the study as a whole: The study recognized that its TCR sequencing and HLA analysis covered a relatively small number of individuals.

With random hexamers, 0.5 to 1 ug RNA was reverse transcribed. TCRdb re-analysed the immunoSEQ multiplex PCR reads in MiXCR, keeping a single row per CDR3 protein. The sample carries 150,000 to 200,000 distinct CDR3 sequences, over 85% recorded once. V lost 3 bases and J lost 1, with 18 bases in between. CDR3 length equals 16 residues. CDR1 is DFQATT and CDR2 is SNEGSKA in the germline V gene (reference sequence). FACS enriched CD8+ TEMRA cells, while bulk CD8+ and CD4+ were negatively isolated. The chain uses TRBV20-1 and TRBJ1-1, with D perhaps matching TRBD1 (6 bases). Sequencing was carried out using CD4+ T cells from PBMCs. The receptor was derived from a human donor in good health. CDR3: CSARPTWDTENTEAFF. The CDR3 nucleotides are TGCAGTGCTAGGCCCACGTGGGACACCGAGAACACTGAAGCTTTCTTT.